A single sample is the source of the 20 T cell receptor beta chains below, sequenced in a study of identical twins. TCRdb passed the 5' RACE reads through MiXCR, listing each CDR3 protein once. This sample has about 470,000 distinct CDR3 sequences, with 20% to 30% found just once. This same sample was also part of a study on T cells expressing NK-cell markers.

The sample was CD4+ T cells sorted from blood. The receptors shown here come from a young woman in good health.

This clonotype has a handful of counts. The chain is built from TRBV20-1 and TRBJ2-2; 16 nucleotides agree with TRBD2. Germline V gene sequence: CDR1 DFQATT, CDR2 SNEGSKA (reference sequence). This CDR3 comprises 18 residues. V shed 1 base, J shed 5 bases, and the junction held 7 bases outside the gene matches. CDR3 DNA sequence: TGCAGTGCTAGAGCCTCGGGACTAGCGGGGGGGAGGACCGGGGAGCTGTTTTTT. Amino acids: CSARASGLAGGRTGELFF.

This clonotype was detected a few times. The chain's CDR3 is CASSRGLAPDTQYF. In DNA, the CDR3 is TGTGCCAGCAGCCGCGGACTAGCGCCAGATACGCAGTATTTT. The J gene is TRBJ2-3, the V gene TRBV3-1; 9 positions agree with TRBD2. Germline lookup yields CDR1 LGHDT and CDR2 YNNKEL (reference sequence). Trimming cost V 4 bases and J 4 bases; bases outside gene matches: 3. The CDR3 has 14 amino acids.

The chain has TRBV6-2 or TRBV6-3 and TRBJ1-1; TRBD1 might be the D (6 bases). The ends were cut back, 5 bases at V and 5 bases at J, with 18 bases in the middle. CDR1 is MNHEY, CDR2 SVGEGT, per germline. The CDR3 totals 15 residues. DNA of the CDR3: TGTGCCAGCAGTCCGGGTGGGGGGCGAGAGACTGAAGCTTTCTTT. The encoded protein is CASSPGGGRETEAFF.

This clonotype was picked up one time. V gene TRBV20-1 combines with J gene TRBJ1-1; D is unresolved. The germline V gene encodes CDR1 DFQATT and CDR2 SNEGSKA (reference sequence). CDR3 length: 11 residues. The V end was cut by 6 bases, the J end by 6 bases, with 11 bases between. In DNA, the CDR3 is TGCAGTGCGCCCGGGCAGGCTGAAGCTTTCTTT. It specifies CSAPGQAEAFF.

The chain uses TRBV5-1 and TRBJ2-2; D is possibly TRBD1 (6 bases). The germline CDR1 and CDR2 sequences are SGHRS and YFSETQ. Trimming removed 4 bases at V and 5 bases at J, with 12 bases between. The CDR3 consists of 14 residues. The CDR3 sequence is CASSPPTGTGELFF. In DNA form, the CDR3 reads TGCGCCAGCAGCCCCCCGACAGGAACCGGGGAGCTGTTTTTT. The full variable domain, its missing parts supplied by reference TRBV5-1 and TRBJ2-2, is KAGVTQTPRYLIKTRGQQVTLSCSPISGHRSVSWYQQTPGQGLQFLFEYFSETQRNKGNFPGRFSGRQFSNSRSEMNVSTLELGDSALYLCASSPPTGTGELFFGEGSRLTVL.

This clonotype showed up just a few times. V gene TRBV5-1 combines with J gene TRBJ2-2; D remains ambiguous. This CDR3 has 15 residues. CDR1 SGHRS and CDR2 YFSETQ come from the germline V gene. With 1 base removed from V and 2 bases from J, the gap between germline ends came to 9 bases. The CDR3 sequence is CASSLWASNTGELFF. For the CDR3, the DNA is TGCGCCAGCAGCTTGTGGGCCAGTAACACCGGGGAGCTGTTTTTT.

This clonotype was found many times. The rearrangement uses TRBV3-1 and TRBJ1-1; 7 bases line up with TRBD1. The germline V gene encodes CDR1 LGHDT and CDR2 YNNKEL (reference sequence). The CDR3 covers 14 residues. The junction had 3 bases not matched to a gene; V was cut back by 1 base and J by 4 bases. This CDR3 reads CASSQVAGGTEAFF. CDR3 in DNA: TGTGCCAGCAGCCAAGTAGCAGGGGGCACTGAAGCTTTCTTT.

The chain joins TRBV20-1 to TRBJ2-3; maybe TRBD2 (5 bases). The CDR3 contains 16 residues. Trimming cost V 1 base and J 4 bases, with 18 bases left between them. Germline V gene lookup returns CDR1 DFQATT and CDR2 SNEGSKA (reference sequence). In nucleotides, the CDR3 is TGCAGTGCTAGAGTTACCTATGCCCTAGCCGCAGATACGCAGTATTTT. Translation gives CSARVTYALAADTQYF.

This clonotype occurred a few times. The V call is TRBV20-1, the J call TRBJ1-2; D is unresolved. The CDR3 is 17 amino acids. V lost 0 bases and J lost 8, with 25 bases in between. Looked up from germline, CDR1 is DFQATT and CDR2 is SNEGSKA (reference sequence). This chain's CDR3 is CSARDLGVRSSMDGYTF. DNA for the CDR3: TGCAGTGCTAGAGATCTTGGGGTACGGAGCTCTATGGACGGCTACACCTTC.

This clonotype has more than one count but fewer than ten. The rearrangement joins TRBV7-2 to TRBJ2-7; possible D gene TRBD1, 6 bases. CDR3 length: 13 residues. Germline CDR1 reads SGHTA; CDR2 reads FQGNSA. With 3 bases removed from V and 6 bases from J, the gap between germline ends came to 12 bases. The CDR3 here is CASSFQGQGEQYF. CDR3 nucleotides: TGTGCCAGCAGCTTCCAGGGGCAAGGCGAGCAGTACTTC.

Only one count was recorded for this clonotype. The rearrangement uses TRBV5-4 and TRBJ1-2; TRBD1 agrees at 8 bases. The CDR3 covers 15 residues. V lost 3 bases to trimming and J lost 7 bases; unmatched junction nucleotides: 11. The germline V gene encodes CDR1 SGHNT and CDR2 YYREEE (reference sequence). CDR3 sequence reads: CASSSPDRERGGYTF. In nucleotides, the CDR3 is TGTGCCAGCAGCTCCCCGGACAGGGAGAGGGGTGGCTACACCTTC.

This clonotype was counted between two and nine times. The CDR3: CASSSQTGVGDQYF. Here the CDR3 DNA reads TGCGCCAGCAGCTCGCAGACAGGGGTGGGGGACCAGTACTTC. V is TRBV5-1 and J is TRBJ2-5; 8 bases fit TRBD1. CDR3 length equals 14 residues. The germline gives CDR1 SGHRS, CDR2 YFSETQ. With 3 bases clipped from V and 10 bases from J, the junction kept 11 bases outside the gene matches.

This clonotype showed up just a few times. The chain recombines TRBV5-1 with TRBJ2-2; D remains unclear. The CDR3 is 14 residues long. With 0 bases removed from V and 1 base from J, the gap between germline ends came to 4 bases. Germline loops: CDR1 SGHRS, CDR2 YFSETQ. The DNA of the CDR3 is TGCGCCAGCAGCTTGGACTTGAACACCGGGGAGCTGTTTTTT. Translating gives CASSLDLNTGELFF.

The CDR3 loop is CASSYQIINSGANVLTF. CDR3 DNA sequence: TGTGCCAGCAGTTACCAAATTATTAACTCTGGGGCCAACGTCCTGACTTTC. The V and J genes are TRBV6-5 and TRBJ2-6; the D is unclear. This CDR3 has 17 residues. The germline CDR1 and CDR2 sequences are MNHEY and SVGAGI. Trimming removed 2 bases at V and 0 bases at J, with 11 bases between.

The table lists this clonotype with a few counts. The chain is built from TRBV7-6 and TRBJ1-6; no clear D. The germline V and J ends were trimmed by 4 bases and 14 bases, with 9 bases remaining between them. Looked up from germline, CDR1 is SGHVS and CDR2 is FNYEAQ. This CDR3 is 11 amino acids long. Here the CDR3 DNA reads TGTGCCAGCAGCTCCGGGGTAACCCTCCACTTT. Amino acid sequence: CASSSGVTLHF. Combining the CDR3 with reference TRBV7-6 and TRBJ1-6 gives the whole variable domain GAGVSQSPRYKVTKRGQDVALRCDPISGHVSLYWYRQALGQGPEFLTYFNYEAQQDKSGLPNDRFSAERPEGSISTLTIQRTEQRDSAMYRCASSSGVTLHFGNGTRLTVT.

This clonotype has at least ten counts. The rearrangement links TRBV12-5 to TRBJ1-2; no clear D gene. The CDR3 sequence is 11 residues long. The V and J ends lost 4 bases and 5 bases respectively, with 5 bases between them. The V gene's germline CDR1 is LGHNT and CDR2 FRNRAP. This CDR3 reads CASGSPYGYTF. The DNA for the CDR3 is TGTGCTAGTGGTTCCCCATATGGCTACACCTTC.

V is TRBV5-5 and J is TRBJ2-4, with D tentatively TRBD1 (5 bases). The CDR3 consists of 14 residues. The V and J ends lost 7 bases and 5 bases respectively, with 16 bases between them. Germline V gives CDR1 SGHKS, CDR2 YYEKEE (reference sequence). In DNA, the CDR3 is TGTGCCAGCGGAAGGGGTTCGTCTGAAAACATTCAGTACTTC. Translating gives CASGRGSSENIQYF.

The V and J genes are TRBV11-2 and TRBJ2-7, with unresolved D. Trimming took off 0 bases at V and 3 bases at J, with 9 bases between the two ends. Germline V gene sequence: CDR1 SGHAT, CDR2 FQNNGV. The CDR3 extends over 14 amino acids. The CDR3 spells CASSLDRNGYEQYF. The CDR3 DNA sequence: TGTGCCAGCAGCTTAGATCGGAACGGCTACGAGCAGTACTTC.

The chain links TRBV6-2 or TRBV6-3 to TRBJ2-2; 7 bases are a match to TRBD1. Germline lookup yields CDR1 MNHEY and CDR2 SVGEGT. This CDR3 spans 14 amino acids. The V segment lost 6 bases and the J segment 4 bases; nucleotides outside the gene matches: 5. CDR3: CASRRGQPTGELFF. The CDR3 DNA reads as TGTGCCAGCAGACGGGGACAGCCCACCGGGGAGCTGTTTTTT.

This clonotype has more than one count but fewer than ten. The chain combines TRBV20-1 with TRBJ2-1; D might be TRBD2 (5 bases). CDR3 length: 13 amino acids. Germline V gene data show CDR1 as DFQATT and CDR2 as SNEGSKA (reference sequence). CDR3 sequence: CRPWRGRDNEQFF. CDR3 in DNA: TGCAGACCTTGGAGAGGGCGTGACAATGAGCAGTTCTTC.